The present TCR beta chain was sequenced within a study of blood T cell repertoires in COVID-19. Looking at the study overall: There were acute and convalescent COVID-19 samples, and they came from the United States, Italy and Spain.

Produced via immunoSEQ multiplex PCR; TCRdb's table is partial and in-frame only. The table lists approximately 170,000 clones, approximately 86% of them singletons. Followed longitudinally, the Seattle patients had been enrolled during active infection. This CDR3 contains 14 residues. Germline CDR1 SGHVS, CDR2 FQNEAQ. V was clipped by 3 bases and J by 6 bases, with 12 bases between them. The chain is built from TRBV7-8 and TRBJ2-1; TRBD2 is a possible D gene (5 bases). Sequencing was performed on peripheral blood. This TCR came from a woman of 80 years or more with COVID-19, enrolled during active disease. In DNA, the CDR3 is TGTGCCAGCAGCTTTGGTGGGAGTAGCAATGAGCAGTTCTTC. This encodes CASSFGGSSNEQFF.